The clone carrying this T cell receptor (beta chain) was seen a few times. Its antigen is unidentified. Together with a sample-barcoded 5' primer, a J-beta primer mix was included in a second PCR lasting about 7 to 11 cycles. Via MiXCR, TCRdb re-called the 5' RACE reads, giving one row per CDR3 protein. The data show over 950,000 distinct CDR3 sequences, just over 50% seen once. The sample originates from a study of blood T cells in healthy people across ages. Overall study results and limits: The donors' CMV status was not determined, possibly confounding changes in expanded clonotypes. As age increased, TCR beta diversity per million T cells fell in a roughly linear fashion.

This CDR3 comprises 16 residues. Germline CDR1 is SGHTA and CDR2 is FQGNSA. Trimming took 2 bases from V and 5 from J; bases not matched to a gene: 7. This TCR was sampled from a woman aged 55-69 years in good health. Source material: blood. The chain carries TRBV7-2 and TRBJ2-3; TRBD2 matches 10 bases. CDR3 sequence (DNA): TGTGCCAGCAGCTTACCTAGCGGGAGTGGGATAGATACGCAGTATTTT. The encoded protein is CASSLPSGSGIDTQYF.